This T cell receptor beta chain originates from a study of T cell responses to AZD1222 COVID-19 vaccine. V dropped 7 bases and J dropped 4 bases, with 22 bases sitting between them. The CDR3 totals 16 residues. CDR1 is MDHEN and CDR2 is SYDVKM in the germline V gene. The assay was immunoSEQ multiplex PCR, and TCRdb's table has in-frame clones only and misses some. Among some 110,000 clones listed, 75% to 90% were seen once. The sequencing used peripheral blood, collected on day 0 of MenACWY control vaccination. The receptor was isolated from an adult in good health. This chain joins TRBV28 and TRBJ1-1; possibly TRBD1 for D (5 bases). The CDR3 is CASIPGGRALGTEAFF. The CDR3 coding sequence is TGTGCCAGCATCCCTGGTGGCAGGGCTTTGGGCACTGAAGCTTTCTTT.